This T cell receptor beta chain stems from a study of blood T cell repertoires in COVID-19. Libraries were prepared by immunoSEQ multiplex PCR; TCRdb keeps only in-frame clonotypes and omits some of them. The sample lists 200,000 to 250,000 clones, around 84% occurring once. V shed 5 bases, J shed 0 bases, and the junction held 3 bases outside the gene matches. CDR1 and CDR2 (germline): SQVTM, ANQGSEA. This CDR3 region has 13 residues. The chain carries TRBV29-1 and TRBJ1-2; 7 bases fit TRBD1. What was sequenced was PBMCs or T cells enriched from blood (not recorded which). The source is a woman aged 40 to 50 who had recovered from COVID-19. Here the CDR3 reads CSVRDSSNYGYTF. CDR3 coding DNA: TGCAGCGTTCGGGACAGCTCTAACTATGGCTACACCTTC. The complete variable domain, with remaining parts taken from reference TRBV29-1 and TRBJ1-2, reads SAVISQKPSRDICQRGTSLTIQCQVDSQVTMMFWYRQQPGQSLTLIATANQGSEATYESGFVIDKFPISRPNLTFSTLTVSNMSPEDSSIYLCSVRDSSNYGYTFGSGTRLTVV.